A single sample is the source of the 12 T cell receptor beta chains below, sequenced in a study of shared clonotypes between healthy human individuals. TCRdb keeps only in-frame clones here, not all; method: immunoSEQ multiplex PCR. The sample yields a few million clones, 85% to 95% seen once. The sequenced material came from naive CD4+ T cells from PBMCs. Subset indicated: CD45RA+ positively selected. Receptors originate from a man aged 18 to 29 in good health. Some clones in this sample may be carry-over from other donors' samples.

The V call is TRBV20-1, the J call TRBJ2-7, with TRBD1 matching over 8 bases. This CDR3 spans 11 amino acids. V dropped 4 bases and J dropped 6; count of bases not matched to a gene: 2. Germline CDR1 DFQATT, CDR2 SNEGSKA (reference sequence). DNA for the CDR3: TGCAGTGCTATGACAGGGGTCGAGCAGTACTTC. It is translated as CSAMTGVEQYF.

With regard to this clone: The identical CDR3 is also encoded by other nucleotide sequences in the sample. This chain uses TRBV5-1 with TRBJ2-7; tentative D call: TRBD1 (6 bases). The CDR3 is 13 amino acids. Germline CDR1 is SGHRS and CDR2 is YFSETQ. Trimming shortened V by 4 bases and J by 3 bases, and 11 bases separated the two germline ends. The CDR3 DNA reads TGCGCCAGCAGCATCCCACAGGGCTACGAGCAGTACTTC. Protein sequence: CASSIPQGYEQYF.

The rearrangement uses TRBV28 and TRBJ2-7, with unresolved D. The CDR3 is made up of 12 amino acids. V lost 5 bases, J lost 6 bases, and 11 bases lay in between. The germline V gene encodes CDR1 MDHEN and CDR2 SYDVKM. CDR3 region: CASSPWPSEQYF. The CDR3 DNA reads TGTGCCAGCAGTCCCTGGCCCAGCGAGCAGTACTTC.

The chain is built from TRBV5-5 and TRBJ2-5; unclear D gene. V lost 2 bases and J lost 1, with 12 bases in between. The CDR3 is 15 residues long. Germline lookup yields CDR1 SGHKS and CDR2 YYEKEE (reference sequence). The DNA for the CDR3 is TGTGCCAGCAGCTTTATTCGGACGCTCCAAGAGACCCAGTACTTC. Its translation: CASSFIRTLQETQYF.

The sample holds one count of this clone. The chain joins TRBV7-3 to TRBJ2-1, with 12 bases matching TRBD2. This CDR3 has 14 amino acids. CDR1 is SGHTA and CDR2 is FQGTGA in the germline V gene. J lost 8 bases, V lost 4 bases, and 3 bases had no gene match. DNA of the CDR3: TGTGCCAGCAGCTCTAGCGGGAGGGCCTATGAGCAGTTCTTC. This encodes CASSSSGRAYEQFF.

Here the CDR3 DNA reads TGTGCCAGCAGTACCATGGGACAGGGGAAGGACGAGCAGTACTTC. The encoded protein is CASSTMGQGKDEQYF. The V and J genes are TRBV28 and TRBJ2-7; 10 bases line up with TRBD1. The V segment lost 5 bases and the J segment 5 bases; nucleotides outside the gene matches: 9. Germline loops: CDR1 MDHEN, CDR2 SYDVKM. The CDR3 has 15 residues.

The chain recombines TRBV30 with TRBJ2-7, with 13 positions matching TRBD2. CDR3 length equals 15 residues. The V and J ends lost 2 bases and 6 bases, in that order; junction bases with no gene match: 7. The germline V gene encodes CDR1 GTSNPN and CDR2 SVGIG (reference sequence). The CDR3 is CAWSSPGLAGFEQYF. CDR3 bases: TGTGCCTGGAGTTCCCCGGGACTAGCGGGGTTCGAGCAGTACTTC.

This chain connects TRBV10-1 to TRBJ2-5; the match to TRBD2 covers 7 bases. The CDR3 loop spans 13 amino acids. Germline V gene sequence: CDR1 WNHNN, CDR2 SYGVQD (reference sequence). Unmatched junction bases numbered 4, after V lost 7 bases and J lost 2 bases. The CDR3, as DNA: TGCGCCAGCACTAGCGGACCTCAAGAGACCCAGTACTTC. Translation gives CASTSGPQETQYF.

This sequence joins TRBV7-2 and TRBJ2-7; maybe TRBD1 (6 bases). This CDR3 spans 15 amino acids. Between the trimmed V and J ends, which lost 5 bases and 8 bases, there was a span of 22 bases. Per germline, CDR1 SGHTA and CDR2 FQGNSA. The chain's CDR3 is CASSPRTSRGGQQYF. CDR3 sequence (DNA): TGTGCCAGCAGCCCAAGGACATCCAGAGGGGGTCAGCAGTACTTC.

This clone was observed a single time. This chain uses TRBV28 with TRBJ1-5; D might be TRBD1 (5 bases). The CDR3 loop spans 17 amino acids. Germline V lookup: CDR1 MDHEN, CDR2 SYDVKM. The V and J ends lost 2 bases and 9 bases respectively, with 23 bases between them. The CDR3 is CASSLRRGTGYDGPQHF. The CDR3 coding sequence is TGTGCCAGCAGTTTAAGGCGGGGGACGGGCTACGATGGGCCCCAGCATTTT.

The chain recombines TRBV27 with TRBJ2-1; 8 bases map to TRBD1. The CDR3 extends over 13 amino acids. V shed 5 bases and J 10 bases; nucleotides not matched to a gene: 7. Germline V gene sequence: CDR1 MNHEY, CDR2 SMNVEV (reference sequence). The CDR3 coding sequence is TGTGCCAGCAGTCTCAAAGGGACAGGAGAGCAGTTCTTC. Protein: CASSLKGTGEQFF.

The CDR3 DNA follows: TGTGCCAGCAGCTCAGGACCGGGTCCGGGACTGTTTTTT. This encodes CASSSGPGPGLFF. The chain is built from TRBV5-6 and TRBJ1-4; D ambiguous. V was pared by 3 bases and J by 13 bases, with 16 bases between. The CDR3 runs 13 residues. Germline V gene lookup returns CDR1 SGHDT and CDR2 YYEEEE.